Shown below are 23 T cell receptor beta chains from a single sample sequenced in a study of cytomegalovirus exposure and HLA in healthy donors. The PCR had 60 Vbeta and 13 Jbeta primers. This table comes from immunoSEQ multiplex PCR, and its TCRdb copy is limited to in-frame clones, with some not included. The table has under 150,000 clones, roughly 85% seen once. Sequencing used PBMCs. The source of these receptors is a male donor in good health and CMV-seronegative.

The chain links TRBV5-1 to TRBJ1-2; 7 bases fit TRBD1. Germline CDR1 SGHRS, CDR2 YFSETQ. The CDR3 has 14 residues. The trim removed 4 bases at V and 4 bases at J, leaving 7 bases unmatched. CDR3 DNA sequence: TGCGCCAGCAGCCCAGGGACAGCGGTCTATGGCTACACCTTC. As protein: CASSPGTAVYGYTF. The variable domain in full, with the rest retrieved from reference TRBV5-1 and TRBJ1-2, is KAGVTQTPRYLIKTRGQQVTLSCSPISGHRSVSWYQQTPGQGLQFLFEYFSETQRNKGNFPGRFSGRQFSNSRSEMNVSTLELGDSALYLCASSPGTAVYGYTFGSGTRLTVV.

CDR3 region: CASSLMSGGYEQYF. DNA of the CDR3: TGCGCCAGCAGCTTGATGAGCGGGGGCTACGAGCAGTACTTC. The J gene is TRBJ2-7, the V gene TRBV5-1, with 8 bases fitting TRBD2. This CDR3 has 14 amino acids. CDR1 is SGHRS, CDR2 YFSETQ, per germline. V gave up 1 base and J gave up 3 bases; unmatched junction bases: 3.

V and J are TRBV18 and TRBJ2-3; 8 bases fit TRBD1. V was clipped by 5 bases and J by 1 base; unmatched bases: 5. The CDR3 spans 15 residues. Germline CDR1 reads KGHSH; CDR2 reads LQKENI. CDR3 amino acids: CASSSGQGRTDTQYF. In nucleotides, the CDR3 is TGTGCCAGCTCATCCGGACAGGGTCGCACAGATACGCAGTATTTT.

CDR3 in DNA: TGTGCCAGTAGTTCCACCGGGACAGGTCTTAGAAATTCACCCCTCCACTTT. It is translated as CASSSTGTGLRNSPLHF. V and J are TRBV19 and TRBJ1-6, with 8 bases aligning to TRBD1. The trim removed 5 bases at V and 7 bases at J, leaving 13 bases unmatched. The V gene's germline CDR1 is LNHDA and CDR2 SQIVND (reference sequence). There are 17 residues in the CDR3.

This chain uses TRBV19 with TRBJ2-1, with D possibly matching TRBD1 (6 bases). Germline lookup yields CDR1 LNHDA and CDR2 SQIVND (reference sequence). V was shortened by 6 bases and J by 7 bases, with 13 bases between the two germline ends. The CDR3 extends over 13 amino acids. CDR3 sequence: CASSENRVNEQFF. CDR3 coding DNA: TGTGCCAGTAGCGAAAACAGGGTGAATGAGCAGTTCTTC.

The chain couples TRBV6-1 to TRBJ1-3, with D perhaps TRBD1 (5 bases). CDR1 is MNHNS and CDR2 is SASEGT in the germline V gene. Trimming removed 6 bases at V and 1 base at J, with 10 bases between. This CDR3 contains 14 residues. The CDR3 region is CASSREGSGNTIYF. The DNA for the CDR3 is TGTGCCAGCAGCAGGGAAGGGTCTGGAAACACCATATATTTT.

Only one count was recorded for this clone. The V and J genes are TRBV27 and TRBJ1-6; D remains ambiguous. Germline V lookup: CDR1 MNHEY, CDR2 SMNVEV (reference sequence). With 0 bases removed from V and 4 bases from J, the gap between germline ends came to 7 bases. There are 15 residues in the CDR3. CDR3 amino acids: CASSLSPGYNSPLHF. The CDR3 DNA reads TGTGCCAGCAGTTTATCCCCGGGATATAATTCACCCCTCCACTTT.

The chain is built from TRBV29-1 and TRBJ1-2; 8 bases are a match to TRBD1. V was pared by 0 bases and J by 7 bases, with 4 bases of the junction left unmatched. The CDR3 loop spans 13 amino acids. From germline, CDR1 is SQVTM and CDR2 ANQGSEA. The CDR3 here is CSVEEPGGLGYTF. In DNA form, the CDR3 reads TGCAGCGTTGAAGAGCCAGGGGGCCTTGGCTACACCTTC.

The chain has TRBV11-1 and TRBJ1-2, with D unresolved. This CDR3 is 12 amino acids long. CDR1 and CDR2 (germline): SGHAT, FQDESV (reference sequence). V was cut by 1 base and J by 7 bases, with 7 bases left in between. The CDR3 protein is CASSLGQRGYTF. The CDR3 DNA sequence: TGTGCCAGCAGCTTAGGGCAACGTGGCTACACCTTC.

The chain employs TRBV6-6 and TRBJ1-5; D is perhaps TRBD1 (5 bases). V dropped 2 bases and J dropped 5 bases, with 16 bases sitting between them. The CDR3 is 16 amino acids. CDR1 and CDR2 from the germline V gene are MNHNY and SVGAGI (reference sequence). CDR3 region: CASSYHRGRDDQPQHF. CDR3 coding DNA: TGTGCCAGCAGTTACCATAGGGGCCGAGACGATCAGCCCCAGCATTTT.

The rearrangement uses TRBV12-5 and TRBJ1-1; no clear D. Germline CDR1 and CDR2: LGHNT and FRNRAP. The CDR3 loop spans 14 amino acids. V was pared by 4 bases and J by 1 base, with 10 bases between. This chain's CDR3 is CASGSSDWNTEAFF. In DNA, the CDR3 is TGTGCTAGTGGTTCTTCGGACTGGAACACTGAAGCTTTCTTT.

This clone came up once. The V gene is TRBV7-2, the J gene TRBJ1-5; a weak D match, TRBD1 (5 bases). Germline V lookup: CDR1 SGHTA, CDR2 FQGNSA. This CDR3 has 17 amino acids. The germline V and J ends were trimmed by 1 base and 3 bases, with 16 bases remaining between them. The CDR3 reads CASSLESLTVNNQPQHF. The CDR3 DNA reads TGTGCCAGCAGCTTAGAAAGCCTGACAGTAAACAATCAGCCCCAGCATTTT.

This clone has a handful of counts. This rearrangement joins TRBV7-6 to TRBJ1-2; 11 bases align to TRBD1. The CDR3 runs 15 residues. Per germline, CDR1 SGHVS and CDR2 FNYEAQ. The J segment lost 7 bases and the V segment lost 4 bases, leaving 8 bases of the junction unmatched. The CDR3 reads CASSSGTGTGGGYTF. The CDR3 region has the DNA TGTGCCAGCAGCTCCGGGACAGGGACAGGGGGTGGCTACACCTTC.

The chain links TRBV28 to TRBJ2-3; 8 positions agree with TRBD2. Germline CDR1 and CDR2: MDHEN and SYDVKM. The V gene end was trimmed by 3 bases and the J gene end by 5 bases; junction bases not matched to a gene: 4. The CDR3 has 14 amino acids. CDR3 amino acids: CASSLSGSQDTQYF. As DNA, the CDR3 is TGTGCCAGCAGTTTGAGCGGGAGTCAAGATACGCAGTATTTT.

CDR3 residues: CASSFPGDETQYF. The CDR3 DNA follows: TGTGCCAGCAGTTTTCCAGGGGACGAGACCCAGTACTTC. The chain is built from TRBV28 and TRBJ2-5; the D gene is possibly TRBD1 (6 bases). The V and J ends lost 3 bases and 5 bases respectively, with 10 bases between them. This CDR3 comprises 13 residues. The germline V gene has CDR1 MDHEN and CDR2 SYDVKM.

This clone has only a few counts. This sample also contains other DNA sequences that code for the same CDR3. The chain employs TRBV5-6 and TRBJ1-5; TRBD1 matches at 7 bases. The CDR3 has 15 amino acids. Losses at the gene ends were 4 bases for V and 0 bases for J; bases not matched to a gene: 4. Germline CDR1 and CDR2: SGHDT and YYEEEE. The CDR3 DNA is TGTGCCAGCAGCCCAGGGGGGTATAGCAATCAGCCCCAGCATTTT. This sequence encodes CASSPGGYSNQPQHF.

The chain couples TRBV2 to TRBJ2-7, with TRBD1 matching 8 bases. The CDR3 is 15 residues long. The V gene's germline CDR1 is SNHLY and CDR2 FYNNEI. The trim removed 3 bases at V and 0 bases at J, leaving 4 bases unmatched. CDR3 protein: CASSDGTGASYEQYF. The CDR3 DNA is TGTGCCAGCAGTGACGGGACAGGCGCCTCCTACGAGCAGTACTTC.

This chain uses TRBV25-1 with TRBJ2-2; a weak D match, TRBD1 (5 bases). The germline gives CDR1 MGHDK, CDR2 SYGVNS. Trimming shortened V by 7 bases and J by 4 bases, and 10 bases separated the two germline ends. The CDR3 spans 13 residues. CDR3 sequence reads: CASNGAGTGELFF. The CDR3 DNA reads TGTGCCAGCAATGGGGCAGGCACCGGGGAGCTGTTTTTT.

This chain joins TRBV18 and TRBJ2-3; 9 bases align to TRBD1. The CDR3 length is 16 residues. Germline CDR1 reads KGHSH; CDR2 reads LQKENI. V shed 0 bases and J 8 bases; nucleotides not matched to a gene: 9. CDR3 nucleotides: TGTGCCAGCTCACCACCGGACAGGGGCCCAGGTGGTACGCAGTATTTT. This encodes CASSPPDRGPGGTQYF.

This chain joins TRBV7-2 and TRBJ2-1; 8 bases map to TRBD2. This CDR3 is built from 16 residues. Germline V CDR1 and CDR2: SGHTA, FQGNSA. V lost 4 bases to trimming and J lost 7 bases; unmatched junction nucleotides: 12. The CDR3 here is CASSSQGSGSWNEQFF. CDR3 in DNA: TGTGCCAGCAGCTCCCAAGGGAGCGGGAGTTGGAATGAGCAGTTCTTC.

The rearrangement uses TRBV20-1 and TRBJ2-3; D unresolved. Trimming removed 3 bases at V and 3 bases at J, with 4 bases between. In germline, CDR1 is DFQATT, CDR2 SNEGSKA (reference sequence). This CDR3 has 11 residues. In nucleotides, the CDR3 is TGCAGTGCTAGGGAGACAGATACGCAGTATTTT. Protein: CSARETDTQYF.

The chain employs TRBV6-6 and TRBJ2-6; perhaps TRBD1 as D (5 bases). CDR1 is MNHNY, CDR2 SVGAGI, per germline (reference sequence). This CDR3 is built from 16 residues. With 6 bases removed from V and 1 base from J, the gap between germline ends came to 13 bases. CDR3 residues: CASRDMGLSGANVLTF. The CDR3 nucleotides are TGTGCCAGCAGGGACATGGGCCTGTCTGGGGCCAACGTCCTGACTTTC.

The chain recombines TRBV6-5 with TRBJ2-7; TRBD2 is a possible D gene (6 bases). CDR1 MNHEY and CDR2 SVGAGI come from the germline V gene. V lost 2 bases and J 3 bases, leaving 11 bases between the germline ends. The CDR3 sequence is 14 residues long. CDR3 sequence reads: CASSYGQGGYEQYF. DNA of the CDR3: TGTGCCAGCAGTTACGGGCAGGGAGGCTACGAGCAGTACTTC.